This T cell receptor beta chain was recovered during a study of T cells in localized non-small cell lung cancer. Whole-study results and caveats: Maximal T cell clonality occurred in uninvolved adjacent lung, with tumor ranking below it. Blood T cell density predicted longer survival; adjacent-lung clonality, shorter. Analysis by sequencing included only one tumor region, so heterogeneity remains possible. Among the top 100 tumor clones, a median approximately 55 appeared in adjacent lung.

A remark on this clone: The antigen is undetermined.

The CDR3 is 14 amino acids. The V gene lost 7 bases and the J gene lost 6 bases, with 21 bases spanning the gap. From germline, CDR1 is SQVTM and CDR2 ANQGSEA. TCRdb's table, derived via immunoSEQ multiplex PCR, lists solely in-frame clones and lacks some. The table records 90,000 to 95,000 clones, roughly 90% of them present only once. The chain carries TRBV29-1 and TRBJ1-2; D might be TRBD1 (6 bases). This TCR derives from a man aged 35-75 years with stage I squamous cell lung carcinoma. The input for sequencing was peripheral blood, taken before any cancer treatment. Here the CDR3 reads CSALGGAGFNGYTF. The CDR3 nucleotides read TGCAGCGCGCTGGGGGGGGCAGGGTTTAATGGCTACACCTTC. Filled out from reference TRBV29-1 and TRBJ1-2, the complete variable domain reads SAVISQKPSRDICQRGTSLTIQCQVDSQVTMMFWYRQQPGQSLTLIATANQGSEATYESGFVIDKFPISRPNLTFSTLTVSNMSPEDSSIYLCSALGGAGFNGYTFGSGTRLTVV.